This TCR beta chain was sequenced for a study of OX40 agonist ivuxolimab in advanced cancers. Study-wide context: Intravenous ivuxolimab at 0.01 to 10 mg/kg was given to patients every 2 weeks. Study observations and caveats: The average count of expanded clones was higher among CD8+ T cells than among CD4+. The expanded peripheral T cells' antigen specificity was not determined.

TCRdb keeps only in-frame clones here, not all; method: immunoSEQ multiplex PCR. Of 40,000 to 60,000 clones in the sample, roughly 84% are singletons; the top ten hold 3%. About this clone: The antigen is unknown.

The CDR3 has 14 residues. Germline V gene data show CDR1 as SSHAT and CDR2 as FNYEAQ (reference sequence). Unmatched junction bases numbered 3, after V lost 3 bases and J lost 10 bases. The chain couples TRBV7-7 to TRBJ2-5; 15 bases are shared with TRBD2. The clonotype was recovered from an adult with an advanced solid tumor such as melanoma, head and neck, liver or kidney cancer. Sequences were derived from CD4+ or CD8+ T cells sorted from blood, sampled in a trial of the OX40 agonist ivuxolimab. CDR3 loop: CASSLGTSGGFQYF. The CDR3 coding sequence is TGTGCCAGCAGCTTGGGGACTAGCGGGGGGTTCCAGTACTTC.